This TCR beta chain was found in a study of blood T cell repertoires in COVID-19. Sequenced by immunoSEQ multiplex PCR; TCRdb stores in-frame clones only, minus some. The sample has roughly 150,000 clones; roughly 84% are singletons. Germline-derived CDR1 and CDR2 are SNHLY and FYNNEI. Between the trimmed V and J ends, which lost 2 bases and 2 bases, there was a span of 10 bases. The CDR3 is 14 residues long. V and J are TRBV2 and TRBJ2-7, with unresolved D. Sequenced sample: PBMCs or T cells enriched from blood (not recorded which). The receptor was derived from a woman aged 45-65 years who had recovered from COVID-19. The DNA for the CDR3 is TGTGCCAGCAGTGAACGGGTGGGTCCCTACGAGCAGTACTTC. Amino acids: CASSERVGPYEQYF. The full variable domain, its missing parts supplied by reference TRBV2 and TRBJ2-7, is EPEVTQTPSHQVTQMGQEVILRCVPISNHLYFYWYRQILGQKVEFLVSFYNNEISEKSEIFDDQFSVERPDGSNFTLKIRSTKLEDSAMYFCASSERVGPYEQYFGPGTRLTVT.